This is a list of T cell receptor beta chains from one sample in a study of CD8+ T cells in alopecia areata. This table comes from immunoSEQ multiplex PCR, and its TCRdb copy is limited to in-frame clones, with some not included. The sample has 190,000 or so clones, around 60% seen once. The sequencing here drew on CD8+ T cells sorted from blood, taken at week 24, from a patient treated with tofacitinib. The receptor set was obtained from a human donor with alopecia areata. CDR3s include the opening cysteine and the closing phenylalanine or tryptophan. Each record gives: D gene, J gene, V gene, clone size, CDR3 DNA, CDR3 protein. The D gene is left open where the match is weak. Only part of the rows carry a size: once, few, many, or a class if the clone is expanded.

d_call: TRBD1
j_call: TRBJ2-7
v_call: TRBV4-1
clone_size: few
cdr3_nt: TGCGCCAGCAGCCTATACGGGACAGGGGTCGCGTACGAGCAGTACTTC
cdr3_aa: CASSLYGTGVAYEQYF

d_call: -
j_call: TRBJ2-1
v_call: TRBV5-6
clone_size: -
cdr3_nt: TGTGCCAGCAGCTTTTGGGGGGGCGATGAGCAGTTCTTC
cdr3_aa: CASSFWGGDEQFF

d_call: -
j_call: TRBJ2-2
v_call: TRBV7-2
clone_size: few
cdr3_nt: TGTGCCAGCAGCTTAATTGGGGGATACACCGGGGAGCTGTTTTTT
cdr3_aa: CASSLIGGYTGELFF

d_call: -
j_call: TRBJ1-1
v_call: TRBV5-8
clone_size: -
cdr3_nt: TGTGCCAGCAGCTTGGGGGGGGGCACTGGCACTGAAGCTTTCTTT
cdr3_aa: CASSLGGGTGTEAFF

d_call: TRBD2
j_call: TRBJ2-1
v_call: TRBV30
clone_size: -
cdr3_nt: TGTGCCTGGAGTGGAGGACTAGCGGGGGTTGGGGAGTTCTTC
cdr3_aa: CAWSGGLAGVGEFF

d_call: -
j_call: TRBJ1-5
v_call: TRBV5-1
clone_size: once
cdr3_nt: TGCGCCAGCAGCTACGGAGATAATCAGCCCCAGCATTTT
cdr3_aa: CASSYGDNQPQHF

d_call: TRBD1
j_call: TRBJ1-6
v_call: TRBV5-6
clone_size: -
cdr3_nt: TGTGCCAGCAGCTTCTCGGACAGGGGAGCCTATAATTCACCCCTCCACTTT
cdr3_aa: CASSFSDRGAYNSPLHF

d_call: TRBD1
j_call: TRBJ1-5
v_call: TRBV30
clone_size: -
cdr3_nt: TGTGCCTGTGACAGGGTTGATCAGCCCCAGCATTTT
cdr3_aa: CACDRVDQPQHF

d_call: -
j_call: TRBJ1-3
v_call: TRBV29-1
clone_size: -
cdr3_nt: TGCAGCGTTATGGGTATGAACACCATATATTTT
cdr3_aa: CSVMGMNTIYF

d_call: -
j_call: TRBJ2-5
v_call: TRBV30
clone_size: -
cdr3_nt: TGTGCCTGGAGTGAGGGAACAGTGGAGACCCAGTACTTC
cdr3_aa: CAWSEGTVETQYF

d_call: TRBD2
j_call: TRBJ2-7
v_call: TRBV27
clone_size: -
cdr3_nt: TGTGCCAGCAGACCCGGGACTAGCGGCTACGAGCAGTACTTC
cdr3_aa: CASRPGTSGYEQYF

d_call: -
j_call: TRBJ2-5
v_call: TRBV30
clone_size: -
cdr3_nt: TGTGCCTGGAGTGTAGGACGAAGGCAAGAGACCCAGTACTTC
cdr3_aa: CAWSVGRRQETQYF

d_call: -
j_call: TRBJ1-1
v_call: TRBV9
clone_size: -
cdr3_nt: TGTGCCAGCAGCGCCCAGGGCTCGGGCACTGAAGCTTTCTTT
cdr3_aa: CASSAQGSGTEAFF

d_call: -
j_call: TRBJ2-2
v_call: TRBV7-9
clone_size: medium-sized
cdr3_nt: TGTGCCAGCAGCGACACAGGACACTACACCGGGGAGCTGTTTTTT
cdr3_aa: CASSDTGHYTGELFF

d_call: TRBD1
j_call: TRBJ1-6
v_call: TRBV7-9
clone_size: once
cdr3_nt: TGTGCCAGCAGCTTACAAGACAGGGGGAATTCACCCCTCCACTTT
cdr3_aa: CASSLQDRGNSPLHF

d_call: -
j_call: TRBJ2-2
v_call: TRBV13
clone_size: few
cdr3_nt: TGTGCCAGCAGCGTTGACACCGGGGAGCTGTTTTTT
cdr3_aa: CASSVDTGELFF

d_call: TRBD1
j_call: TRBJ2-7
v_call: TRBV23-1
clone_size: -
cdr3_nt: TGCGCCAGCAGTGTAGACAGGGATTCCTACGAGCAGTACTTC
cdr3_aa: CASSVDRDSYEQYF

d_call: -
j_call: TRBJ2-1
v_call: TRBV10-1
clone_size: -
cdr3_nt: TGCGCCAGCAGCAATTTAAGGGCGGATGAGCAGTTCTTC
cdr3_aa: CASSNLRADEQFF

d_call: TRBD1
j_call: TRBJ1-2
v_call: TRBV25-1
clone_size: -
cdr3_nt: TGTGCCAGCAGTGGCCGCCTACCGGGACAGACTAACTATGGCTACACCTTC
cdr3_aa: CASSGRLPGQTNYGYTF

d_call: -
j_call: TRBJ2-7
v_call: TRBV9
clone_size: -
cdr3_nt: TGTGCCAGCAGCGTAGGAGGCGGTCGCTACGAGCAGTACTTC
cdr3_aa: CASSVGGGRYEQYF

d_call: -
j_call: TRBJ1-2
v_call: TRBV6-1
clone_size: -
cdr3_nt: TGTGCCAGCAGTGAAGTAAACTTTAACTATGGCTACACCTTC
cdr3_aa: CASSEVNFNYGYTF

d_call: -
j_call: TRBJ2-5
v_call: TRBV6-5
clone_size: -
cdr3_nt: TGTGCCAGCAGTTACTCGGGCGGGGCCCAAGAGACCCAGTACTTC
cdr3_aa: CASSYSGGAQETQYF

d_call: TRBD2
j_call: TRBJ2-7
v_call: TRBV10-3
clone_size: -
cdr3_nt: TGTGCCATCGGTCCAAACCCTAGCGGGGGATCCCACGAGCAGTACTTC
cdr3_aa: CAIGPNPSGGSHEQYF

d_call: -
j_call: TRBJ2-1
v_call: TRBV29-1
clone_size: few
cdr3_nt: TGCAGCGCCGCCCACAGGGCATATGAGCAGTTCTTC
cdr3_aa: CSAAHRAYEQFF

d_call: -
j_call: TRBJ2-5
v_call: TRBV27
clone_size: few
cdr3_nt: TGTGCCAGCAGTTTAGTTTTCCCCTCCGGGGAGACCCAGTACTTC
cdr3_aa: CASSLVFPSGETQYF

d_call: -
j_call: TRBJ2-7
v_call: TRBV9
clone_size: -
cdr3_nt: TGTGCCAGCAGCCCGGGACCTTCTGGATACGAGCAGTACTTC
cdr3_aa: CASSPGPSGYEQYF

d_call: TRBD1
j_call: TRBJ2-7
v_call: TRBV7-9
clone_size: few
cdr3_nt: TGTGCCAGCAGCTTAGCGAGGACAGGGGCTTACGAGCAGTACTTC
cdr3_aa: CASSLARTGAYEQYF

d_call: -
j_call: TRBJ1-6
v_call: TRBV4-1
clone_size: many
cdr3_nt: TGCGCCAGCAGCCAAGGGGCACGGAGCTATAATTCACCCCTCCACTTT
cdr3_aa: CASSQGARSYNSPLHF

d_call: -
j_call: TRBJ2-1
v_call: TRBV27
clone_size: -
cdr3_nt: TGTGCCAGCAGTTTATTAGGGACGGTAGGACACAATGAGCAGTTCTTC
cdr3_aa: CASSLLGTVGHNEQFF

d_call: TRBD1
j_call: TRBJ2-3
v_call: TRBV30
clone_size: -
cdr3_nt: TGTGCCTGGAGTGCCGGGACAGGGATCCCAGATACGCAGTATTTT
cdr3_aa: CAWSAGTGIPDTQYF

d_call: -
j_call: TRBJ1-3
v_call: TRBV29-1
clone_size: few
cdr3_nt: TGCAGCGTTGCGGGGGACAAACGCTCTGGAAACACCATATATTTT
cdr3_aa: CSVAGDKRSGNTIYF

d_call: TRBD2
j_call: TRBJ2-1
v_call: TRBV11-2
clone_size: -
cdr3_nt: TGTGCCAGCAGCAAAACAGCGGGGTCGAGCTCCTACAATGAGCAGTTCTTC
cdr3_aa: CASSKTAGSSSYNEQFF

d_call: -
j_call: TRBJ1-2
v_call: TRBV6-6
clone_size: -
cdr3_nt: TGTGCCAGCAGTTACTCGACTGATGGCTACACCTTC
cdr3_aa: CASSYSTDGYTF

d_call: -
j_call: TRBJ1-3
v_call: TRBV15
clone_size: -
cdr3_nt: TGTGCCACCAGCAGAGATCGGGGACAAGGAAACACCATATATTTT
cdr3_aa: CATSRDRGQGNTIYF

d_call: TRBD1
j_call: TRBJ1-1
v_call: TRBV29-1
clone_size: -
cdr3_nt: TGCAGCGTTAATCAGGGGGACACTGAAGCTTTCTTT
cdr3_aa: CSVNQGDTEAFF

d_call: -
j_call: TRBJ1-1
v_call: TRBV11-2
clone_size: few
cdr3_nt: TGTGCCAGCAGCTTACAGCTGAACACTGAAGCTTTCTTT
cdr3_aa: CASSLQLNTEAFF

d_call: -
j_call: TRBJ2-7
v_call: TRBV6-5
clone_size: -
cdr3_nt: TGTGCCAGCAGTTACACGGTATTGGCGGAGGAGCAGTACTTC
cdr3_aa: CASSYTVLAEEQYF

d_call: -
j_call: TRBJ1-6
v_call: TRBV4-1
clone_size: -
cdr3_nt: TGCGCCAGCAGCCAGCAACGGACCTATAATTCACCCCTCCACTTT
cdr3_aa: CASSQQRTYNSPLHF

d_call: -
j_call: TRBJ2-3
v_call: TRBV30
clone_size: -
cdr3_nt: TGTGCCTGGACTTGGGGTGCGGCAGATACGCAGTATTTT
cdr3_aa: CAWTWGAADTQYF

d_call: TRBD1
j_call: TRBJ1-1
v_call: TRBV11-3
clone_size: -
cdr3_nt: TGTGCCAGCAGCTTACAGGGGGCAGTGGGCACTGAAGCTTTCTTT
cdr3_aa: CASSLQGAVGTEAFF